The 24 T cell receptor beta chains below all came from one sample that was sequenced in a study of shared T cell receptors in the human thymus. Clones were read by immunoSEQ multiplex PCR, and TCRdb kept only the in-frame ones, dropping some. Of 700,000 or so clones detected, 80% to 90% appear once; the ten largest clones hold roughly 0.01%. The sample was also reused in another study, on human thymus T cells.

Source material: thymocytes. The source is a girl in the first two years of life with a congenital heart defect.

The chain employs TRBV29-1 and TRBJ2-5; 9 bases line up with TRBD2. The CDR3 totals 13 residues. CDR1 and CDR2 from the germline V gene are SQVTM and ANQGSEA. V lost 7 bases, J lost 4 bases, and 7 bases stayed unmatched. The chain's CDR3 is CSAPGLARETQYF. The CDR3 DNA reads TGCAGCGCCCCGGGACTAGCTCGAGAGACCCAGTACTTC.

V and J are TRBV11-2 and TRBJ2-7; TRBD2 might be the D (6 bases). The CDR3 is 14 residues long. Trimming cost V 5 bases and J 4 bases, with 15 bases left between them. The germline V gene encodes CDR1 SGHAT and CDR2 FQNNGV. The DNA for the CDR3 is TGTGCCAGCAGCCCGTGGAGGGCCGTTTACGAGCAGTACTTC. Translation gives CASSPWRAVYEQYF.

As DNA, the CDR3 is TGTGCCAGCAGCTTAGGTCTTTGGGCAGGGCAAGAGACCCAGTACTTC. Encoded protein: CASSLGLWAGQETQYF. The rearrangement links TRBV7-7 to TRBJ2-5, with a possible D match to TRBD1 (5 bases). CDR1 is SSHAT, CDR2 FNYEAQ, per germline (reference sequence). Deletions cut 1 base from V and 2 bases from J, with 14 bases between. The CDR3 spans 16 residues.

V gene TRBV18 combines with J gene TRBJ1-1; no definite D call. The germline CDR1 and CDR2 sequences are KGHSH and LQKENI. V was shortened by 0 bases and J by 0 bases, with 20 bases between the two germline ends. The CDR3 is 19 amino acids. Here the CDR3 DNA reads TGTGCCAGCTCACCACCGGTTCAAGGGAGCGGCGGTCTGAACACTGAAGCTTTCTTT. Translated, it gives CASSPPVQGSGGLNTEAFF.

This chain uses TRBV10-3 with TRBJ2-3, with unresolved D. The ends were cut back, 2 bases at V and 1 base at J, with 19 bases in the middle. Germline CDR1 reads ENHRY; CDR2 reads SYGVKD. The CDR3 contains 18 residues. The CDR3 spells CAISEGAVYGWGTDTQYF. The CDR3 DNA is TGTGCCATCAGTGAGGGTGCGGTATATGGCTGGGGCACAGATACGCAGTATTTT.

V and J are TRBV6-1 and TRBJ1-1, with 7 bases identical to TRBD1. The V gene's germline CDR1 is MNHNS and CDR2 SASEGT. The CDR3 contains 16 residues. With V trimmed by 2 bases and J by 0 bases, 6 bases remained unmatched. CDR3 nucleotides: TGTGCCAGCAGTGAACCGGGACAGTCATTGAACACTGAAGCTTTCTTT. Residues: CASSEPGQSLNTEAFF.

This CDR3 reads CASSVARDRKGNTEAFF. CDR3 nucleotides: TGTGCCAGCAGCGTAGCTCGGGACAGAAAGGGCAACACTGAAGCTTTCTTT. The chain links TRBV9 to TRBJ1-1; TRBD1 matches at 7 bases. Germline loops: CDR1 SGDLS, CDR2 YYNGEE. This CDR3 spans 17 amino acids. V dropped 0 bases and J dropped 2; count of bases not matched to a gene: 10. Variable domain in full (rest from reference TRBV9 and TRBJ1-1): DSGVTQTPKHLITATGQRVTLRCSPRSGDLSVYWYQQSLDQGLQFLIQYYNGEERAKGNILERFSAQQFPDLHSELNLSSLELGDSALYFCASSVARDRKGNTEAFFGQGTRLTVV.

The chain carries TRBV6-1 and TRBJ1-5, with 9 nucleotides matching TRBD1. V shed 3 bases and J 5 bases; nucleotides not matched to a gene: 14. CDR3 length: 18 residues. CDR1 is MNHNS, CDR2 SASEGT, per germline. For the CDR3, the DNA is TGTGCCAGCAGTGAGTCAAATCCGGGACAGGGAGGGGATCAGCCCCAGCATTTT. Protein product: CASSESNPGQGGDQPQHF.

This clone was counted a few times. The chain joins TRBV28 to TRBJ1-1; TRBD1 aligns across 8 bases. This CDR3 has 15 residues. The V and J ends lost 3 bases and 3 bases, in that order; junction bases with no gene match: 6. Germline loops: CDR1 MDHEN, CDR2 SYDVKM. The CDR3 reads CASSLTGDGDTEAFF. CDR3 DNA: TGTGCCAGCAGTTTGACAGGGGATGGTGACACTGAAGCTTTCTTT.

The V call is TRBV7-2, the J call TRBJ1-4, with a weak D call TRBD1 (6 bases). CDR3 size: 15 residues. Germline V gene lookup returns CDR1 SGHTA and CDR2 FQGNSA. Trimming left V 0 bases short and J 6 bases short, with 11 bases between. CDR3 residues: CASSLASAGDEKLFF. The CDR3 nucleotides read TGTGCCAGCAGCTTAGCCTCGGCAGGGGATGAAAAACTGTTTTTT.

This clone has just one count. The CDR3 region has the DNA TGTGCCAGCAAACCGAGGACAGGGGCGCATAGGAACACTGAAGCTTTCTTT. Translated, it gives CASKPRTGAHRNTEAFF. The rearrangement links TRBV28 to TRBJ1-1, with 9 positions matching TRBD1. J was trimmed by 1 base and V by 7 bases; bases with no gene match: 13. There are 17 residues in the CDR3. CDR1 is MDHEN, CDR2 SYDVKM, per germline.

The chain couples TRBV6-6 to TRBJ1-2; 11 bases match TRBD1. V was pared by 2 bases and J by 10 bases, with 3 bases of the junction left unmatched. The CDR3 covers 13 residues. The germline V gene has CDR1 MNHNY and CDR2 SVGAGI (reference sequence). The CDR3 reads CASSYGTGGNYTF. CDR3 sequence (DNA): TGTGCCAGCAGTTACGGGACAGGGGGAAACTACACCTTC.

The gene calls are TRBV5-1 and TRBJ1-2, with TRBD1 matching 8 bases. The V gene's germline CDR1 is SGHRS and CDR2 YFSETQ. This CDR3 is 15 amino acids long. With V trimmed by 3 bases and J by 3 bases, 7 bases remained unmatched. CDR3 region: CASSSRTGTHYGYTF. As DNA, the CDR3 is TGCGCCAGCAGCTCCAGGACAGGGACCCACTATGGCTACACCTTC.

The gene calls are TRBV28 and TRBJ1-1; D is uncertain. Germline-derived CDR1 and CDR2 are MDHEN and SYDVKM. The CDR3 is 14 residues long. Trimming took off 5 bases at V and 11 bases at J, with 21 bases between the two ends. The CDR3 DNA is TGTGCCAGCAGTCCAGGACTGATTCTCCCTGGGGCTTTCTTT. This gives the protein CASSPGLILPGAFF.

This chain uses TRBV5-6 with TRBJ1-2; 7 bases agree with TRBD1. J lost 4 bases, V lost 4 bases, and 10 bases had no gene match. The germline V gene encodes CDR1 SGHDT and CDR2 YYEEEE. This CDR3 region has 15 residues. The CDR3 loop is CASSDRQGLLYGYTF. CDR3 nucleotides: TGTGCCAGCAGCGATCGACAGGGACTGCTCTATGGCTACACCTTC.

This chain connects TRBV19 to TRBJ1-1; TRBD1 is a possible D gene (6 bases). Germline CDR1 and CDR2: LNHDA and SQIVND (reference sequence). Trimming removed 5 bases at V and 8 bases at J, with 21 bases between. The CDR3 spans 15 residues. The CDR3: CASSPTLRGWPEAFF. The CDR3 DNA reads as TGTGCCAGTAGTCCCACCCTCAGGGGATGGCCAGAAGCTTTCTTT.

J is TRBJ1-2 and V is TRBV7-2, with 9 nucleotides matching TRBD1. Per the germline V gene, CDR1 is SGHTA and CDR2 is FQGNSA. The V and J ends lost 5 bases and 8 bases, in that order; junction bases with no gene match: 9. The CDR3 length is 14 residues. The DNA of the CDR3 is TGTGCCAGCAGCATCGAACAGGGGGCCCTCGGCTACACCTTC. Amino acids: CASSIEQGALGYTF.

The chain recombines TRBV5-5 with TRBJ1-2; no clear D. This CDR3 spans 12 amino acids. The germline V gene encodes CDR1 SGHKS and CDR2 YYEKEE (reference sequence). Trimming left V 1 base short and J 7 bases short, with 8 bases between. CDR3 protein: CASSLTRGGYTF. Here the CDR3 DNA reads TGTGCCAGCAGCTTGACCCGGGGTGGCTACACCTTC.

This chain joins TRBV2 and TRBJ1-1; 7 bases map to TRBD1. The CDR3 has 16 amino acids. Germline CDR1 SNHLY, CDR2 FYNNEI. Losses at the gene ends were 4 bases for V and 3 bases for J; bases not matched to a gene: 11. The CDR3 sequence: CASSVVGRGEDTEAFF. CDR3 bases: TGTGCCAGCAGTGTAGTGGGCAGGGGGGAAGACACTGAAGCTTTCTTT.

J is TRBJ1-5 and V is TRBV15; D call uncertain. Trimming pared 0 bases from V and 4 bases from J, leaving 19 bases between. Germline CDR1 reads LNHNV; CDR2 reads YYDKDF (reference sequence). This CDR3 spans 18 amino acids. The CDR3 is CATSRDTLGQNSNQPQHF. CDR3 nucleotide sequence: TGTGCCACCAGCAGAGATACACTAGGGCAGAACTCAAATCAGCCCCAGCATTTT. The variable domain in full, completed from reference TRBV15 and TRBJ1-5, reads DAMVIQNPRYQVTQFGKPVTLSCSQTLNHNVMYWYQQKSSQAPKLLFHYYDKDFNNEADTPDNFQSRRPNTSFCFLDIRSPGLGDTAMYLCATSRDTLGQNSNQPQHFGDGTRLSIL.

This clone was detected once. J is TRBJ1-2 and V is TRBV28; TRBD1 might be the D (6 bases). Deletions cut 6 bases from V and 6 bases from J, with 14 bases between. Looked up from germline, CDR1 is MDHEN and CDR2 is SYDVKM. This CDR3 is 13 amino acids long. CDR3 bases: TGTGCCAGCAGCCAAGGGGGGGTCGATGGCTACACCTTC. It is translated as CASSQGGVDGYTF.

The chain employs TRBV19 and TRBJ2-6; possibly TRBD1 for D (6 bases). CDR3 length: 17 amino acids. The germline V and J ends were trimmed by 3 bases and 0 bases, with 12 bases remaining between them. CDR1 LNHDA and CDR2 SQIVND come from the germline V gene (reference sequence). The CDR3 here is CASSILPGASGANVLTF. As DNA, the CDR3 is TGTGCCAGTAGTATCCTGCCAGGGGCCTCTGGGGCCAACGTCCTGACTTTC.

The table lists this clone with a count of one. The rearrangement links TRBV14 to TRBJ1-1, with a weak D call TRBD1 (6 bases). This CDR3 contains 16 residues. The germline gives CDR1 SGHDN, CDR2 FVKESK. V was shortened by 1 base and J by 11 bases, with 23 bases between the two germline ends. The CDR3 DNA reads TGTGCCAGCAGCCAAGGAACAGGGTACCGAAGAAAACCTGCTTTCTTT. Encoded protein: CASSQGTGYRRKPAFF.

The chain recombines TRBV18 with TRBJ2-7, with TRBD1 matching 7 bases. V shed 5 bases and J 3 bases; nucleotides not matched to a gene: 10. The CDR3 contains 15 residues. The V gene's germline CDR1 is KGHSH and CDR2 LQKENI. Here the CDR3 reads CASSEDRVGLYEQYF. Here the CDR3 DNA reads TGTGCCAGCTCAGAAGACAGGGTAGGGCTCTACGAGCAGTACTTC.